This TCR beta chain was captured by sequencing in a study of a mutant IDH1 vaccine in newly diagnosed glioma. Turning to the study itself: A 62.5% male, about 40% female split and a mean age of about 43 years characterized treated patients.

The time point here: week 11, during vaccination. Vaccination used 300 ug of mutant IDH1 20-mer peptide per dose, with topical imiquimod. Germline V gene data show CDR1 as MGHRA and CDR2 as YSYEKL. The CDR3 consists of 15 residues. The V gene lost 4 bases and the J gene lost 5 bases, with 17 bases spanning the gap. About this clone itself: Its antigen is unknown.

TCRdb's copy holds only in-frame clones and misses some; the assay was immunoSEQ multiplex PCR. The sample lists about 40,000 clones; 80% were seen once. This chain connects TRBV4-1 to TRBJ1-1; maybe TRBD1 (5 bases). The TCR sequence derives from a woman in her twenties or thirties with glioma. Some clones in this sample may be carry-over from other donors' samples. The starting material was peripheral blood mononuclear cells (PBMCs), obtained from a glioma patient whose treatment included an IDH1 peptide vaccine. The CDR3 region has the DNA TGCGCCAGCAGCCTGCAGGGACTCCTGAGGACTGAAGCTTTCTTT. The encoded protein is CASSLQGLLRTEAFF.